Each of the 32 T cell receptor beta chains below was sequenced from the same sample in a study of Graves' ophthalmopathy and Graves' hyperthyroidism. Using RNA transcripts, the TCR beta CDR3 regions were amplified. Following a first-round RT-PCR that used HTBI primers, a second-round multiplex PCR was carried out. TCRdb re-analysed the multiplex PCR reads in MiXCR, keeping a single row per CDR3 protein. The data contain about 640,000 distinct CDR3 sequences, about 40% of them singletons. The sequenced material came from peripheral blood. Every receptor here comes from an adult man with Graves' ophthalmopathy.

This clonotype was detected ten times or more. V usage is TRBV7-2 and J usage is TRBJ2-2, with D uncertain. Trimming cost V 5 bases and J 8 bases, with 9 bases left between them. Germline lookup yields CDR1 SGHTA and CDR2 FQGNSA. This CDR3 comprises 12 residues. Here the CDR3 DNA reads TGTGCCAGCAGCCTCAATCTGGGGGAGCTGTTTTTT. It codes for CASSLNLGELFF. Variable domain in full (rest from reference TRBV7-2 and TRBJ2-2): GAGVSQSPSNKVTEKGKDVELRCDPISGHTALYWYRQSLGQGLEFLIYFQGNSAPDKSGLPSDRFSAERTGGSVSTLTIQRTQQEDSAVYLCASSLNLGELFFGEGSRLTVL.

The chain joins TRBV4-1 to TRBJ1-4; 9 nucleotides line up with TRBD1. V trimming: 6 bases; J trimming: 5 bases; junction bases outside the gene matches: 4. CDR3 length: 14 residues. Germline lookup yields CDR1 MGHRA and CDR2 YSYEKL. The CDR3 region has the DNA TGCGCCAGCAGTCAAACAGGGGGCAATGAAAAACTGTTTTTT. The encoded protein is CASSQTGGNEKLFF.

V gene TRBV12-3 or TRBV12-4 combines with J gene TRBJ1-6; no reliable D call. With 3 bases removed from V and 7 bases from J, the gap between germline ends came to 13 bases. The CDR3 runs 15 residues. This chain's CDR3 is CASSFLSPKNSPLHF. CDR3 DNA sequence: TGTGCCAGCAGTTTTCTTTCACCGAAAAATTCACCCCTCCACTTT.

The chain employs TRBV2 and TRBJ1-5; D call uncertain. There are 14 residues in the CDR3. The germline V gene encodes CDR1 SNHLY and CDR2 FYNNEI. The chain's CDR3 is CASSAQVSNQPQHF. CDR3 nucleotides: TGTGCTAGTTCGGCCCAGGTTAGCAATCAGCCCCAGCATTTT.

This clonotype was counted many times. The V gene is TRBV20-1, the J gene TRBJ2-7; 7 bases align to TRBD2. The CDR3 loop spans 14 amino acids. CDR1 and CDR2 from the germline V gene are DFQATT and SNEGSKA (reference sequence). Trimming removed 6 bases from V and 2 bases from J; junction bases left unmatched: 10. In DNA form, the CDR3 reads TGCAGTGCCACCCCGTTGCGGGAGACCTACGAGCAGTACTTC. Translated, it gives CSATPLRETYEQYF.

The CDR3 here is CASSSSGTGGFSYEQYF. The CDR3 region has the DNA TGTGCCAGCAGTTCATCGGGGACAGGGGGCTTCTCCTACGAGCAGTACTTC. This chain links TRBV5-6 with TRBJ2-7; 12 nucleotides align to TRBD1. Trimming at V came to 5 bases and at J to 0 bases, leaving 9 bases not matched to a gene. CDR1 is SGHDT and CDR2 is YYEEEE in the germline V gene. This CDR3 is 17 amino acids long.

This clonotype was recorded only once. The rearrangement links TRBV24-1 to TRBJ2-2, with D tentatively TRBD1 (5 bases). The CDR3 is 12 residues long. The V end was cut by 5 bases, the J end by 8 bases, with 8 bases between. In germline, CDR1 is KGHDR, CDR2 SFDVKD. CDR3 sequence (DNA): TGTGCCACCAGTGGTCGACAGGGGGAGCTGTTTTTT. This gives the protein CATSGRQGELFF.

For this clonotype: A much larger clone sits a single nucleotide away, making a read error possible. This sequence joins TRBV9 and TRBJ1-5, with a possible D match to TRBD1 (6 bases). This CDR3 contains 13 residues. The V end lost 6 bases, the J end lost 6 bases, and 13 bases lay between the germline ends. Germline CDR1 is SGDLS and CDR2 is YYNGEE. The CDR3 sequence is CASTRRGIQPQHF. CDR3 sequence (DNA): TGTGCCAGCACTCGCAGGGGAATTCAGCCCCAGCATTTT.

The table lists this clonotype with many counts. The chain joins TRBV5-6 to TRBJ1-5, with D maybe TRBD1 (5 bases). Germline CDR1 is SGHDT and CDR2 is YYEEEE. The CDR3 loop spans 14 amino acids. Trimming removed 4 bases at V and 7 bases at J, with 15 bases between. CDR3 bases: TGTGCCAGCAGCCCCTATCGGGGGTCGCAGCCCCAGCATTTT. Its translation: CASSPYRGSQPQHF.

This clonotype was seen repeatedly, ten times or more. The rearrangement uses TRBV7-6 and TRBJ2-5; the D call may be TRBD1 or TRBD2 (5 bases each). Germline V gives CDR1 SGHVS, CDR2 FNYEAQ. The ends were cut back, 5 bases at V and 5 bases at J, with 15 bases in the middle. The CDR3 runs 14 residues. The CDR3 region has the DNA TGTGCCAGCAGCATCGGGACCGGGGCGGAGACCCAGTACTTC. As protein: CASSIGTGAETQYF.

The chain is built from TRBV29-1 and TRBJ1-1; 11 nucleotides line up with TRBD1. Germline V gene lookup returns CDR1 SQVTM and CDR2 ANQGSEA. This CDR3 region has 12 residues. The ends lost 5 bases at V and 10 bases at J; junction bases unmatched: 6. CDR3 loop: CSVYTGQGGAFF. The CDR3 DNA follows: TGCAGCGTTTACACGGGACAGGGGGGAGCTTTCTTT.

This clonotype has a handful of counts. The chain recombines TRBV5-4 with TRBJ2-6, with D possibly TRBD1 on 5 matching bases. The CDR3 spans 16 residues. V was pared by 7 bases and J by 2 bases, with 16 bases between. Germline V gene sequence: CDR1 SGHNT, CDR2 YYREEE (reference sequence). The CDR3 is CASSPGRVAGANVLTF. In DNA form, the CDR3 reads TGTGCCAGCTCACCAGGCAGGGTTGCTGGGGCCAACGTCCTGACTTTC.

This rearrangement joins TRBV29-1 to TRBJ2-3, with D unclear. This CDR3 has 13 residues. Between the trimmed V and J ends, which lost 7 bases and 4 bases, there was a span of 15 bases. Germline CDR1 is SQVTM and CDR2 is ANQGSEA. CDR3 protein: CSALMSEADTQYF. The CDR3 region has the DNA TGCAGCGCCCTCATGAGCGAGGCAGATACGCAGTATTTT.

This clonotype was seen repeatedly, ten times or more. This chain connects TRBV10-3 to TRBJ2-5, with TRBD2 identical over 13 bases. Germline V gives CDR1 ENHRY, CDR2 SYGVKD. V shed 3 bases, J shed 3 bases, and the junction held 4 bases outside the gene matches. The CDR3 is 16 amino acids. In DNA form, the CDR3 reads TGTGCCATCAGTGAACGGGGACTAGCGGGAAAAGAGACCCAGTACTTC. As protein: CAISERGLAGKETQYF.

The chain couples TRBV7-9 to TRBJ2-5; D unclear. Germline V gives CDR1 SEHNR, CDR2 FQNEAQ (reference sequence). CDR3 length: 14 amino acids. V dropped 3 bases and J dropped 3 bases, with 11 bases sitting between them. CDR3 region: CASSFEAAKETQYF. In DNA form, the CDR3 reads TGTGCCAGCAGCTTCGAGGCGGCTAAAGAGACCCAGTACTTC.

The chain uses TRBV5-1 and TRBJ2-7; 10 bases line up with TRBD2. Germline CDR1 SGHRS, CDR2 YFSETQ. The CDR3 extends over 14 amino acids. The ends lost 0 bases at V and 5 bases at J; junction bases unmatched: 2. The CDR3 region is CASSLVAGGHEQYF. In DNA, the CDR3 is TGCGCCAGCAGCTTGGTAGCGGGAGGTCACGAGCAGTACTTC. The full variable domain, in which reference TRBV5-1 and TRBJ2-7 provide the parts outside the CDR3, is KAGVTQTPRYLIKTRGQQVTLSCSPISGHRSVSWYQQTPGQGLQFLFEYFSETQRNKGNFPGRFSGRQFSNSRSEMNVSTLELGDSALYLCASSLVAGGHEQYFGPGTRLTVT.

This clonotype was counted ten times or more. The rearrangement joins TRBV12-3 or TRBV12-4 to TRBJ2-5, with D tentatively TRBD2 (5 bases). The ends were cut back, 0 bases at V and 1 base at J, with 9 bases in the middle. CDR3 size: 15 residues. The CDR3 nucleotides are TGTGCCAGCAGTTTAGCGGGAGCGACCCAAGAGACCCAGTACTTC. This sequence encodes CASSLAGATQETQYF.

A few counts support this clonotype. J is TRBJ2-7 and V is TRBV20-1, with TRBD2 matching over 9 bases. The trim removed 2 bases at V and 0 bases at J, leaving 2 bases unmatched. The CDR3 sequence is 14 residues long. Germline values: CDR1 DFQATT, CDR2 SNEGSKA (reference sequence). The CDR3 nucleotides are TGCAGTGCTAGACTAGCGGGGCGCTCCTACGAGCAGTACTTC. Its translation: CSARLAGRSYEQYF.

This chain joins TRBV25-1 and TRBJ2-7; D not certain. CDR3 length equals 12 residues. V was shortened by 4 bases and J by 7 bases, with 11 bases between the two germline ends. Germline V gene sequence: CDR1 MGHDK, CDR2 SYGVNS. The CDR3 nucleotides are TGTGCCAGCAGTGCTTTCGGTGGAGAGCAGTACTTC. Translation: CASSAFGGEQYF.

This clonotype was detected once. The chain carries TRBV20-1 and TRBJ1-6; TRBD1 matches 10 bases. The CDR3 runs 17 residues. Germline CDR1 reads DFQATT; CDR2 reads SNEGSKA (reference sequence). Trimming removed 6 bases from V and 5 bases from J; junction bases left unmatched: 13. CDR3 region: CSAPNRDRGQDNSPLHF. The CDR3 bases are TGCAGTGCCCCTAACCGGGACAGGGGACAAGATAATTCACCCCTCCACTTT.

The chain links TRBV9 to TRBJ1-5; D is uncertain. The germline CDR1 and CDR2 sequences are SGDLS and YYNGEE. The CDR3 totals 15 residues. The V and J ends lost 5 bases and 9 bases respectively, with 21 bases between them. The CDR3 region has the DNA TGTGCCAGCAGTCGTTTTAGTGGGGAAGGGTGGCCCCAGCATTTT. This encodes CASSRFSGEGWPQHF.

The chain has TRBV6-8 and TRBJ1-2; D is unresolved. Looked up from germline, CDR1 is MNHGY and CDR2 is SAAAGT. The CDR3 totals 13 residues. Trimming took 8 bases from V and 1 from J, leaving 11 bases between them. CDR3 sequence reads: CASVDSDNYGYTF. As DNA, the CDR3 is TGTGCCAGCGTTGACTCGGATAACTATGGCTACACCTTC.

About this clonotype: One junction end disagrees with the germline gene, perhaps due to a read error. The V gene is TRBV20-1, the J gene TRBJ1-2; maybe TRBD1 (5 bases). Germline loops: CDR1 DFQATT, CDR2 SNEGSKA (reference sequence). This CDR3 is built from 10 residues. The CDR3 DNA is TGCAGTGCTCCGGCGGGGCCTAGCGCCTTC. Translation: CSAPAGPSAF.

The rearrangement links TRBV15 to TRBJ2-7; 9 nucleotides agree with TRBD1. CDR3 size: 17 residues. Germline trimming cut 10 bases from V and 0 bases from J; bases unmatched to any gene: 16. CDR1 is LNHNV, CDR2 YYDKDF, per germline (reference sequence). In DNA, the CDR3 is TGTGCCAGCAGTTCCCACCTTACAGGGGGCGCCTCCTACGAGCAGTACTTC. It encodes CASSSHLTGGASYEQYF.

This clonotype has only one observation. V is TRBV20-1 and J is TRBJ1-4; D is possibly TRBD1 (6 bases). Germline V gene data show CDR1 as DFQATT and CDR2 as SNEGSKA (reference sequence). Between the trimmed V and J ends, which lost 4 bases and 3 bases, there was a span of 18 bases. This CDR3 comprises 16 residues. CDR3 sequence reads: CSAKQGGGEPNEKLFF. The CDR3 coding sequence is TGCAGTGCTAAACAAGGGGGAGGGGAGCCTAATGAAAAACTGTTTTTT.

The DNA for the CDR3 is TGTGCCAGCATGGCAATCTCTGGGGCCAACGTCCTGACTTTC. Protein sequence: CASMAISGANVLTF. The chain combines TRBV25-1 with TRBJ2-6; D is unclear. The CDR3 consists of 14 residues. From germline, CDR1 is MGHDK and CDR2 SYGVNS. The V gene lost 7 bases and the J gene lost 0 bases, with 7 bases spanning the gap.

In this sample, this clonotype turned up many times. CDR3 in DNA: TGTGCCACCATGGGACTAGCGGAAGAGACCCAGTACTTC. Its translation: CATMGLAEETQYF. The chain joins TRBV10-3 to TRBJ2-5; 11 positions match TRBD2. Unmatched junction bases numbered 4, after V lost 10 bases and J lost 3 bases. Germline values: CDR1 ENHRY, CDR2 SYGVKD. The CDR3 length is 13 residues.

V is TRBV7-2 and J is TRBJ1-6, with 7 bases aligning to TRBD1. This CDR3 is built from 15 residues. CDR1 is SGHTA, CDR2 FQGNSA, per germline. J lost 7 bases, V lost 1 base, and 4 bases had no gene match. The CDR3 reads CASSLGLDRNSPLHF. In DNA, the CDR3 is TGTGCCAGCAGCTTAGGGCTGGACAGGAATTCACCCCTCCACTTT. The full variable domain, rest sourced from reference TRBV7-2 and TRBJ1-6, is GAGVSQSPSNKVTEKGKDVELRCDPISGHTALYWYRQSLGQGLEFLIYFQGNSAPDKSGLPSDRFSAERTGGSVSTLTIQRTQQEDSAVYLCASSLGLDRNSPLHFGNGTRLTVT.

Remarks on this clonotype: Possible read error: a much larger clone is one base away. This chain uses TRBV25-1 with TRBJ2-2; 7 bases agree with TRBD1. Germline V gene lookup returns CDR1 MGHDK and CDR2 SYGVNS. The V and J ends lost 8 bases and 5 bases, in that order; junction bases with no gene match: 8. CDR3 length: 14 amino acids. Written as DNA, the CDR3 is TGTGCCAGCGGTCCGACAGGGAGAACCGGGGAGCTGTTTTTT. Residues: CASGPTGRTGELFF.

To note about this clonotype: A read error may produce the germline difference seen at one junction end. The chain links TRBV7-2 to TRBJ1-6; maybe TRBD1 (5 bases). The CDR3 contains 17 residues. CDR1 is SGHTA and CDR2 is FQGNSA in the germline V gene. CDR3 sequence: CASSLDQWGSGASPLHF. Written as DNA, the CDR3 is TGTGCCAGCAGCTTAGATCAATGGGGGTCGGGTGCTTCACCTCTCCACTTT.

The chain employs TRBV10-3 and TRBJ1-1, with D possibly TRBD1 on 5 matching bases. The CDR3 loop spans 14 amino acids. With 3 bases removed from V and 1 base from J, the gap between germline ends came to 9 bases. The germline V gene encodes CDR1 ENHRY and CDR2 SYGVKD. This CDR3 is CAISDRVGNTEAFF. DNA for the CDR3: TGTGCCATCAGTGACAGGGTTGGGAACACTGAAGCTTTCTTT.

This clonotype was seen more than once but under ten times. The rearrangement links TRBV5-1 to TRBJ2-2; TRBD2 aligns across 8 bases. The CDR3 is 18 amino acids. The germline gives CDR1 SGHRS, CDR2 YFSETQ. With V trimmed by 3 bases and J by 1 base, 11 bases remained unmatched. CDR3 amino acids: CASSSGGAATLNTGELFF. The CDR3 DNA sequence: TGCGCCAGCAGCTCGGGGGGGGCTGCGACCTTGAACACCGGGGAGCTGTTTTTT.